This T cell receptor (beta chain) was identified during a study of identical twins. Study-wide points: Potential partial confounding of zero-insertion analyses by invariant MAIT and iNKT cells was noted. Monozygotic twin pairs showed more out-of-frame TCR alpha sharing than models estimated. With beta out-of-frame sequences, excess sharing by twins was weaker.

A universal primer site was added by template switching, and unique molecular identifiers were carried by the cDNA. TCRdb re-called the 5' RACE reads with MiXCR, one entry per CDR3 protein. This sample has 450,000 or so distinct CDR3 sequences, with approximately 15% found just once. Details on this clonotype: Its antigen is undetermined.

The CDR3 has 15 residues. The V gene's germline CDR1 is SGHRS and CDR2 YFSETQ. The trim removed 4 bases at V and 5 bases at J, leaving 3 bases unmatched. The same specimen was also included in a second study, on yellow fever vaccine responses in identical twins.

The sample taken for sequencing was CD4+ T cells sorted from blood. The chain combines TRBV5-1 with TRBJ2-2, with 12 bases aligning to TRBD1. The TCR sequence derives from a woman aged 18-29 years in good health. The CDR3 sequence is CASSMGQGATGELFF. In DNA, the CDR3 is TGCGCCAGCAGCATGGGACAGGGGGCAACCGGGGAGCTGTTTTTT.